This T cell receptor (beta chain) was observed in a study of CD8 T cells in ankylosing spondylitis. Quantitative 5'-RACE with molecular barcodes was used to make the TCR beta libraries. TCRdb processed the 5' RACE reads anew with MiXCR; each CDR3 protein has one entry. The top ten clones hold about 15% of a sample with 250,000 to 350,000 distinct CDR3 sequences, less than 10% of them seen once. A remark on this clonotype: Its specificity is not known.

Study conclusions and caveats: Within ankylosing spondylitis blood, a TCR beta motif made up of eight highly homologous variants appeared to be characteristic. Enrichment of disease-linked clones was reportedly significant in matched ankylosing spondylitis synovial fluid. Disease-linked clones displayed a CD8+ phenotype and appeared relatively rarely in peripheral blood. Previous work reported some of these motif variants in the synovial fluid and blood of reactive arthritis.

Per germline, CDR1 SGHRS and CDR2 YFSETQ. The CDR3 extends over 15 amino acids. V was clipped by 0 bases and J by 1 base, with 10 bases between them. The TCR originated in a male donor with ankylosing spondylitis. The genes are TRBV5-1 and TRBJ1-1; D is ambiguous. The sequencing input was blood, either unsorted or a sorted T cell fraction (not recorded which). The DNA of the CDR3 is TGCGCCAGCAGCTTGGTGATGAATTCGAACACTGAAGCTTTCTTT. Protein sequence: CASSLVMNSNTEAFF.